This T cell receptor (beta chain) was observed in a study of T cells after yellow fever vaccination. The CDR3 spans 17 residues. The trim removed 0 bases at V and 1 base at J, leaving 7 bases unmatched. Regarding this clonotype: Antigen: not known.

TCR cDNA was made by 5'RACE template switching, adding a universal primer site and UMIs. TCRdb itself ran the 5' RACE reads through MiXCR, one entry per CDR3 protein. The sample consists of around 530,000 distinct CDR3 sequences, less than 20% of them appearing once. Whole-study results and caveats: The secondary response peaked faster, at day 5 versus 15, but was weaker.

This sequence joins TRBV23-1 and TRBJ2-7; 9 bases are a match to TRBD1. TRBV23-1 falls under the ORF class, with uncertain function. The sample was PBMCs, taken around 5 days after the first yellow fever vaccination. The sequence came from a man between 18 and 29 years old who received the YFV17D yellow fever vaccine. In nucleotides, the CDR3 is TGCGCCAGCAGTCAATCCCCAATGACAGGGGGATCCTACGAGCAGTACTTC. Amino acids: CASSQSPMTGGSYEQYF.